A selection of T cell receptor beta chains follows, all from one sample in a study of blood T cell repertoires in COVID-19. Method: immunoSEQ multiplex PCR; TCRdb's copy keeps in-frame clones and lacks some. This table has 50,000 to 80,000 clones, roughly 85% appearing once. The sequencing input was peripheral blood. Receptors were obtained from a woman aged 60 to 75 with COVID-19, enrolled during active disease. Both conserved end residues are part of each CDR3. D genes are given only for firm matches. Size is stated for part of the rows, as once, few or many counts, or as a class when the clone is expanded.

D gene: TRBD1; clone size: .; J gene: TRBJ2-1; V gene: TRBV6-5; CDR3 protein: CASSPGTGGQFF; CDR3 DNA: TGTGCCAGCAGTCCCGGGACAGGGGGCCAGTTCTTC
D gene: .; clone size: .; J gene: TRBJ1-2; V gene: TRBV2; CDR3 protein: CASSLREISYGYTF; CDR3 DNA: TGTGCCAGCAGCTTAAGGGAGATTTCATATGGCTACACCTTC
D gene: .; clone size: .; J gene: TRBJ2-5; V gene: TRBV6-2/TRBV6-3; CDR3 protein: CASSYSLRGSETQYF; CDR3 DNA: TGTGCCAGCAGTTACTCCCTACGGGGGAGTGAGACCCAGTACTTC
D gene: .; clone size: .; J gene: TRBJ2-7; V gene: TRBV19; CDR3 protein: CASSSLPGSYEQYF; CDR3 DNA: TGTGCCAGTAGTAGCCTACCGGGCTCCTACGAGCAGTACTTC
D gene: TRBD2; clone size: .; J gene: TRBJ2-5; V gene: TRBV7-6; CDR3 protein: CASSPIAGGEETQYF; CDR3 DNA: TGTGCCAGCAGCCCAATAGCGGGAGGGGAAGAGACCCAGTACTTC
D gene: TRBD1; clone size: .; J gene: TRBJ1-2; V gene: TRBV5-1; CDR3 protein: CASSLEGDSFHGYTF; CDR3 DNA: TGCGCCAGCAGCTTGGAGGGGGACAGCTTCCATGGCTACACCTTC
D gene: .; clone size: .; J gene: TRBJ1-1; V gene: TRBV25-1; CDR3 protein: CASSRLDRNTEAFF; CDR3 DNA: TGTGCCAGCAGCCGCCTCGACAGGAACACTGAAGCTTTCTTT
D gene: .; clone size: .; J gene: TRBJ2-3; V gene: TRBV7-8; CDR3 protein: CASSLARGDTQYF; CDR3 DNA: TGTGCCAGCAGCTTAGCGCGGGGAGATACGCAGTATTTT
D gene: TRBD2; clone size: .; J gene: TRBJ2-7; V gene: TRBV29-1; CDR3 protein: CSVAASGSYEQYF; CDR3 DNA: TGCAGCGTTGCCGCTAGCGGGAGCTACGAGCAGTACTTC
D gene: .; clone size: .; J gene: TRBJ1-2; V gene: TRBV18; CDR3 protein: CASSPNSRNGYTF; CDR3 DNA: TGTGCCAGCTCACCAAACAGCCGGAATGGCTACACCTTC
D gene: TRBD1; clone size: .; J gene: TRBJ2-1; V gene: TRBV5-4; CDR3 protein: CASSLDRGSYNEQFF; CDR3 DNA: TGTGCCAGCAGCCTGGACAGGGGAAGCTACAATGAGCAGTTCTTC
D gene: TRBD1; clone size: .; J gene: TRBJ2-7; V gene: TRBV30; CDR3 protein: CAWGTAYEQYF; CDR3 DNA: TGTGCCTGGGGGACAGCCTACGAGCAGTACTTC
D gene: .; clone size: .; J gene: TRBJ2-7; V gene: TRBV25-1; CDR3 protein: CASRQASSYEQYF; CDR3 DNA: TGTGCCAGCAGGCAGGCTTCCTCCTACGAGCAGTACTTC
D gene: .; clone size: .; J gene: TRBJ2-1; V gene: TRBV21-1; CDR3 protein: CASSSLGRGGNEQFF; CDR3 DNA: TGTGCCAGCAGCAGCTTAGGGCGGGGTGGCAATGAGCAGTTCTTC
D gene: .; clone size: .; J gene: TRBJ1-1; V gene: TRBV11-2; CDR3 protein: CASSLDGGQNTEAFF; CDR3 DNA: TGTGCCAGCAGCTTAGATGGTGGGCAGAACACTGAAGCTTTCTTT
D gene: .; clone size: few; J gene: TRBJ1-2; V gene: TRBV19; CDR3 protein: CASTPTRWTGEVYYGYTF; CDR3 DNA: TGTGCCAGTACCCCCACACGTTGGACCGGGGAGGTTTACTATGGCTACACCTTC
D gene: .; clone size: .; J gene: TRBJ1-1; V gene: TRBV11-3; CDR3 protein: CASSLGRTEAFF; CDR3 DNA: TGTGCCAGCAGCCTGGGGAGAACTGAAGCTTTCTTT
D gene: .; clone size: .; J gene: TRBJ2-1; V gene: TRBV10-3; CDR3 protein: CAISPRLDSSYNEQFF; CDR3 DNA: TGTGCCATCAGTCCCCGACTGGATAGCTCCTACAATGAGCAGTTCTTC
D gene: .; clone size: once; J gene: TRBJ2-2; V gene: TRBV15; CDR3 protein: CATSNGGGTGELFF; CDR3 DNA: TGTGCCACCAGCAATGGAGGCGGCACCGGGGAGCTGTTTTTT
D gene: TRBD2; clone size: .; J gene: TRBJ2-7; V gene: TRBV24-1; CDR3 protein: CATSDSLAGGEQYF; CDR3 DNA: TGTGCCACCAGTGATTCGCTAGCGGGAGGCGAGCAGTACTTC
D gene: TRBD1; clone size: .; J gene: TRBJ2-1; V gene: TRBV10-3; CDR3 protein: CAISEVTGGGNEQFF; CDR3 DNA: TGTGCCATCAGTGAGGTGACAGGGGGCGGGAATGAGCAGTTCTTC
D gene: .; clone size: .; J gene: TRBJ1-5; V gene: TRBV6-5; CDR3 protein: CASSYSKETPQHF; CDR3 DNA: TGTGCCAGCAGTTACTCGAAGGAGACGCCCCAGCATTTT
D gene: .; clone size: few; J gene: TRBJ2-7; V gene: TRBV11-2; CDR3 protein: CASSPTPAGEQYF; CDR3 DNA: TGTGCCAGCAGTCCCACCCCGGCGGGGGAGCAGTACTTC
D gene: TRBD1; clone size: once; J gene: TRBJ1-5; V gene: TRBV7-2; CDR3 protein: CASSLEGQLFYLPQHF; CDR3 DNA: TGTGCCAGCAGCTTAGAGGGACAGCTCTTCTATCTGCCCCAGCATTTT
D gene: TRBD2; clone size: .; J gene: TRBJ2-5; V gene: TRBV6-2/TRBV6-3; CDR3 protein: CASSGLAGGRWETQYF; CDR3 DNA: TGTGCCAGCAGTGGACTAGCGGGGGGCCGGTGGGAGACCCAGTACTTC
D gene: .; clone size: .; J gene: TRBJ1-6; V gene: TRBV7-9; CDR3 protein: CASSRGSSYNSPLHF; CDR3 DNA: TGTGCCAGCAGCCGCGGGAGCTCCTATAATTCACCCCTCCACTTT
D gene: TRBD2; clone size: .; J gene: TRBJ2-7; V gene: TRBV10-1; CDR3 protein: CASTRGGTSGYEQYF; CDR3 DNA: TGCGCCAGCACCCGAGGGGGGACTAGCGGTTACGAGCAGTACTTC
D gene: .; clone size: .; J gene: TRBJ1-2; V gene: TRBV10-3; CDR3 protein: CAISEFGTNYGYTF; CDR3 DNA: TGTGCCATCAGTGAGTTTGGCACGAACTATGGCTACACCTTC
D gene: TRBD1; clone size: .; J gene: TRBJ1-1; V gene: TRBV6-1; CDR3 protein: CASSDISGGWTEAFF; CDR3 DNA: TGTGCCAGCAGTGATATATCAGGGGGCTGGACTGAAGCTTTCTTT